These 16 T cell receptor beta chains were sequenced from one sample in a study of cytomegalovirus exposure and HLA in healthy donors. Clones were read by immunoSEQ multiplex PCR, and TCRdb kept only the in-frame ones, dropping some. This sample has under 200,000 clones, with around nine tenths found just once. The sample comprised PBMCs. Every receptor here comes from a woman aged 18 to 35 in good health and CMV-seropositive.

This clone occurred once. The J gene is TRBJ2-2, the V gene TRBV19; maybe TRBD1 (6 bases). V was shortened by 7 bases and J by 2 bases, with 11 bases between the two germline ends. The CDR3 spans 14 residues. The V gene's germline CDR1 is LNHDA and CDR2 SQIVND (reference sequence). The CDR3 DNA reads as TGTGCCAGTAATTTCAGGGGTAACACCGGGGAGCTGTTTTTT. Translation gives CASNFRGNTGELFF. The full variable domain, rest sourced from reference TRBV19 and TRBJ2-2, is DGGITQSPKYLFRKEGQNVTLSCEQNLNHDAMYWYRQDPGQGLRLIYYSQIVNDFQKGDIAEGYSVSREKKESFPLTVTSAQKNPTAFYLCASNFRGNTGELFFGEGSRLTVL.

The V call is TRBV5-6, the J call TRBJ1-1, with a possible D match to TRBD1 (6 bases). CDR1 and CDR2 from the germline V gene are SGHDT and YYEEEE. CDR3 size: 12 residues. V lost 1 base and J lost 10, with 11 bases in between. The CDR3 sequence: CASSLRGGVAFF. CDR3 DNA: TGTGCCAGCAGCTTGCGAGGGGGGGTAGCTTTCTTT.

The chain links TRBV5-1 to TRBJ2-7; D is possibly TRBD1 (5 bases). V was shortened by 0 bases and J by 6 bases, with 13 bases between the two germline ends. The CDR3 consists of 14 residues. Germline values: CDR1 SGHRS, CDR2 YFSETQ. CDR3 bases: TGCGCCAGCAGCTTGGCTACGACAGTGAGCGAGCAGTACTTC. Residues: CASSLATTVSEQYF.

This chain's CDR3 is CASSSTGGNTEAFF. CDR3 in DNA: TGTGCCAGCAGCTCTACAGGGGGCAACACTGAAGCTTTCTTT. The J gene is TRBJ1-1, the V gene TRBV7-3; 9 positions match TRBD1. CDR1 is SGHTA and CDR2 is FQGTGA in the germline V gene. The trim removed 4 bases at V and 2 bases at J, leaving 2 bases unmatched. The CDR3 is made up of 14 amino acids.

J is TRBJ2-5 and V is TRBV5-1, with a possible D match to TRBD2 (5 bases). The CDR3 consists of 20 residues. Germline V gene sequence: CDR1 SGHRS, CDR2 YFSETQ. Trimming took 4 bases from V and 2 from J, leaving 30 bases between them. CDR3 sequence (DNA): TGCGCCAGCAGCCGGAGTGGCGTTTACCCCTTAGGTCGGGGTCAAGAGACCCAGTACTTC. It is translated as CASSRSGVYPLGRGQETQYF.

This sequence joins TRBV9 and TRBJ2-6, with TRBD2 identical over 8 bases. Germline V gene data show CDR1 as SGDLS and CDR2 as YYNGEE. The CDR3 spans 18 residues. V lost 0 bases and J lost 4; bases outside the gene matches: 9. This chain's CDR3 is CASSVDPAGDKGANVLTF. Here the CDR3 DNA reads TGTGCCAGCAGCGTAGATCCAGCGGGAGATAAGGGGGCCAACGTCCTGACTTTC.

This clone was detected only once. This chain connects TRBV18 to TRBJ1-5; D is unclear. The germline V gene has CDR1 KGHSH and CDR2 LQKENI. Trimming took off 5 bases at V and 0 bases at J, with 17 bases between the two ends. This CDR3 is 17 amino acids long. CDR3 DNA: TGTGCCAGCTCAAGTTTTATGTTGGCAGATAGCAATCAGCCCCAGCATTTT. It specifies CASSSFMLADSNQPQHF.

The CDR3 region has the DNA TGTGCCAGCAGCCGCCGGGACAGGGGCACTGAAGCTTTCTTT. It is translated as CASSRRDRGTEAFF. The chain recombines TRBV14 with TRBJ1-1; 10 bases line up with TRBD1. The trim removed 4 bases at V and 4 bases at J, leaving 3 bases unmatched. Germline CDR1 and CDR2: SGHDN and FVKESK. The CDR3 consists of 14 residues.

This clone was observed a few times. At one of its ends the junction is not consistent with the germline gene, which may arise from a read error. The chain carries TRBV7-2 and TRBJ2-1; D is unresolved. Germline CDR1 SGHTA, CDR2 FQGNSA. This CDR3 has 12 amino acids. The CDR3 loop reads CASSLALGDSIF. CDR3 coding DNA: TGTGCCAGCAGCTTAGCCCTCGGAGATTCAATCTTC.

CDR3 protein: CASSSAGTSYEQYF. The CDR3 coding sequence is TGTGCCAGCAGCTCGGCCGGGACATCCTACGAGCAGTACTTC. The genes are TRBV7-3 and TRBJ2-7; tentative D call: TRBD1 (6 bases). The CDR3 is 14 amino acids. Germline V gene lookup returns CDR1 SGHTA and CDR2 FQGTGA. V was clipped by 4 bases and J by 1 base, with 11 bases between them.

V usage is TRBV19 and J usage is TRBJ1-1, with 7 bases identical to TRBD1. Germline loops: CDR1 LNHDA, CDR2 SQIVND (reference sequence). The V and J ends lost 5 bases and 7 bases, in that order; junction bases with no gene match: 7. CDR3 length: 13 residues. This CDR3 reads CASSLDRADEAFF. CDR3 bases: TGTGCCAGTAGTCTCGACAGGGCGGATGAAGCTTTCTTT. The whole variable domain, filled in from reference TRBV19 and TRBJ1-1, reads DGGITQSPKYLFRKEGQNVTLSCEQNLNHDAMYWYRQDPGQGLRLIYYSQIVNDFQKGDIAEGYSVSREKKESFPLTVTSAQKNPTAFYLCASSLDRADEAFFGQGTRLTVV.

V is TRBV19 and J is TRBJ1-5; D gene uncertain. The CDR3 consists of 16 residues. Trimming stripped 3 bases from V and 6 bases from J, with 18 bases between. The germline V gene has CDR1 LNHDA and CDR2 SQIVND (reference sequence). The CDR3 bases are TGTGCCAGTAGTATGAGAGGGCCCCTCCAAGGTCAGCCCCAGCATTTT. This gives the protein CASSMRGPLQGQPQHF.

The chain combines TRBV7-9 with TRBJ2-1, with D tentatively TRBD2 (6 bases). V was shortened by 5 bases and J by 0 bases, with 8 bases between the two germline ends. The CDR3 contains 14 residues. Germline V CDR1 and CDR2: SEHNR, FQNEAQ (reference sequence). CDR3 sequence: CASSPGGSYNEQFF. In nucleotides, the CDR3 is TGTGCCAGCAGCCCCGGGGGCTCCTACAATGAGCAGTTCTTC.

This rearrangement joins TRBV7-9 to TRBJ1-2; tentatively, D is TRBD1 (5 bases). Germline CDR1 SEHNR, CDR2 FQNEAQ (reference sequence). V was shortened by 5 bases and J by 4 bases, with 11 bases between the two germline ends. This CDR3 is built from 13 residues. CDR3 region: CASSTRQTYGYTF. For the CDR3, the DNA is TGTGCCAGCAGCACCCGACAGACCTATGGCTACACCTTC. The full variable domain, its missing parts supplied by reference TRBV7-9 and TRBJ1-2, is DTGVSQNPRHKITKRGQNVTFRCDPISEHNRLYWYRQTLGQGPEFLTYFQNEAQLEKSRLLSDRFSAERPKGSFSTLEIQRTEQGDSAMYLCASSTRQTYGYTFGSGTRLTVV.

The gene calls are TRBV6-1 and TRBJ2-7; possible D gene TRBD1, 6 bases. The CDR3 has 15 amino acids. The V end lost 2 bases, the J end lost 0 bases, and 11 bases lay between the germline ends. Per the germline V gene, CDR1 is MNHNS and CDR2 is SASEGT. The chain's CDR3 is CASSETDRRSYEQYF. The CDR3 DNA reads as TGTGCCAGCAGTGAAACAGACAGGCGCTCCTACGAGCAGTACTTC.

The rearrangement links TRBV2 to TRBJ2-1; D is unresolved. V was trimmed by 7 bases and J by 10 bases, leaving 11 bases between them. CDR3 length: 11 amino acids. From germline, CDR1 is SNHLY and CDR2 FYNNEI. The CDR3 region is CASTPYYEQFF. CDR3 coding DNA: TGTGCCAGCACCCCATACTACGAGCAGTTCTTC.